The next 8 T cell receptor beta chains were all read from a single sample in a study of cytomegalovirus exposure and HLA in healthy donors. PCR amplification relied on 60 Vbeta primers (plus 13 Jbeta primers). Using immunoSEQ multiplex PCR, the repertoire was profiled, and TCRdb retains in-frame clones only, with some absent. The sample includes 70,000 to 90,000 clones, 65% to 75% of them seen just once. Input material: PBMCs. All receptors derive from a man between 60 and 75 years old in good health and CMV-seronegative.

The rearrangement links TRBV11-1 to TRBJ1-1; TRBD1 is a possible D gene (5 bases). Trimming took 3 bases from V and 6 from J, leaving 5 bases between them. The germline V gene encodes CDR1 SGHAT and CDR2 FQDESV (reference sequence). This CDR3 is 11 amino acids long. For the CDR3, the DNA is TGTGCCAGCAGCTTGACAGCTGAAGCTTTCTTT. Amino acid sequence: CASSLTAEAFF.

This chain joins TRBV4-1 and TRBJ2-1, with 8 bases that match TRBD1. Trimming cost V 0 bases and J 4 bases; bases outside gene matches: 14. The CDR3 contains 19 residues. The germline V gene encodes CDR1 MGHRA and CDR2 YSYEKL. The CDR3, as DNA: TGCGCCAGCAGCCAAGAACCCTGGCCGGGACAGGCTACTTACAATGAGCAGTTCTTC. Its protein is CASSQEPWPGQATYNEQFF.

This sequence joins TRBV7-6 and TRBJ2-3; TRBD2 agrees at 14 bases. Germline V gene data show CDR1 as SGHVS and CDR2 as FNYEAQ. CDR3 length equals 17 residues. Germline trimming cut 4 bases from V and 4 bases from J; bases unmatched to any gene: 7. For the CDR3, the DNA is TGTGCCAGCAGCTCCGGACTAGCGGGGGGATCAGCAGATACGCAGTATTTT. Translation: CASSSGLAGGSADTQYF.

This chain uses TRBV2 with TRBJ1-5; a possible D gene is TRBD1 (5 bases). V was clipped by 11 bases and J by 1 base, with 18 bases between them. The CDR3 has 15 residues. CDR1 and CDR2 (germline): SNHLY, FYNNEI. CDR3 DNA: TGTGCCGGGGGGGGACGGCAGGGCAGCAATCAGCCCCAGCATTTT. This codes for CAGGGRQGSNQPQHF.

The J gene is TRBJ1-2, the V gene TRBV6-1; 8 bases fit TRBD1. V was clipped by 5 bases and J by 7 bases; unmatched bases: 9. From germline, CDR1 is MNHNS and CDR2 SASEGT. The CDR3 extends over 14 amino acids. The CDR3 nucleotides are TGTGCCAGCAGTCGGGACGGGGGGACAGGTGGCTACACCTTC. Translation gives CASSRDGGTGGYTF.

This clone was found a few times. The chain is built from TRBV21-1 and TRBJ2-5; the table's D call, TRBD1, has no DNA check behind it. TRBV21-1 is shown as a pseudogene. The CDR3 runs 14 residues. CDR3 coding DNA: TGTGCCAGCAGCCCTGGGGCTGAGGAAGAGACCCAGTACTTC. This gives the protein CASSPGAEEETQYF.

This clone was observed a handful of times. This rearrangement joins TRBV4-2 to TRBJ2-5, with D possibly matching TRBD2 (7 bases). The V end was cut by 5 bases, the J end by 0 bases, with 13 bases between. The CDR3 contains 15 residues. Looked up from germline, CDR1 is LGHNA and CDR2 is YNFKEQ. CDR3 sequence (DNA): TGTGCCAGCAGCTATAGGGGGGGGAACCAAGAGACCCAGTACTTC. It yields the protein CASSYRGGNQETQYF.

This clone was counted a few times. The chain's CDR3 is CASSYGLAHKETQYF. CDR3 bases: TGTGCCAGCAGTTACGGGCTAGCCCACAAAGAGACCCAGTACTTC. V and J are TRBV6-5 and TRBJ2-5, with TRBD2 as a possible D gene (5 bases). Germline CDR1 MNHEY, CDR2 SVGAGI. This CDR3 region has 15 residues. V lost 2 bases and J lost 3, with 13 bases in between.